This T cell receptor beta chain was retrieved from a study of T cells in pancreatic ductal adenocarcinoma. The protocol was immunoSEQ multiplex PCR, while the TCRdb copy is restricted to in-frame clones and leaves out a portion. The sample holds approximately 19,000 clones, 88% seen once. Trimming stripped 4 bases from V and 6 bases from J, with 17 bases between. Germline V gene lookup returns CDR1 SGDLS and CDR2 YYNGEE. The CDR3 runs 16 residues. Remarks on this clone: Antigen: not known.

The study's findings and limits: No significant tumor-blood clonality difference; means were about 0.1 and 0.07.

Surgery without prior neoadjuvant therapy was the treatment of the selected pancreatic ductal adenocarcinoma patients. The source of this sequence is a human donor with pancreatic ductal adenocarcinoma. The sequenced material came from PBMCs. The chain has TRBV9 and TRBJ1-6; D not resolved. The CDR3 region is CASSPRQDTPNSPLHF. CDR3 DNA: TGTGCCAGCAGCCCCAGGCAGGATACGCCTAATTCACCCCTCCACTTT.